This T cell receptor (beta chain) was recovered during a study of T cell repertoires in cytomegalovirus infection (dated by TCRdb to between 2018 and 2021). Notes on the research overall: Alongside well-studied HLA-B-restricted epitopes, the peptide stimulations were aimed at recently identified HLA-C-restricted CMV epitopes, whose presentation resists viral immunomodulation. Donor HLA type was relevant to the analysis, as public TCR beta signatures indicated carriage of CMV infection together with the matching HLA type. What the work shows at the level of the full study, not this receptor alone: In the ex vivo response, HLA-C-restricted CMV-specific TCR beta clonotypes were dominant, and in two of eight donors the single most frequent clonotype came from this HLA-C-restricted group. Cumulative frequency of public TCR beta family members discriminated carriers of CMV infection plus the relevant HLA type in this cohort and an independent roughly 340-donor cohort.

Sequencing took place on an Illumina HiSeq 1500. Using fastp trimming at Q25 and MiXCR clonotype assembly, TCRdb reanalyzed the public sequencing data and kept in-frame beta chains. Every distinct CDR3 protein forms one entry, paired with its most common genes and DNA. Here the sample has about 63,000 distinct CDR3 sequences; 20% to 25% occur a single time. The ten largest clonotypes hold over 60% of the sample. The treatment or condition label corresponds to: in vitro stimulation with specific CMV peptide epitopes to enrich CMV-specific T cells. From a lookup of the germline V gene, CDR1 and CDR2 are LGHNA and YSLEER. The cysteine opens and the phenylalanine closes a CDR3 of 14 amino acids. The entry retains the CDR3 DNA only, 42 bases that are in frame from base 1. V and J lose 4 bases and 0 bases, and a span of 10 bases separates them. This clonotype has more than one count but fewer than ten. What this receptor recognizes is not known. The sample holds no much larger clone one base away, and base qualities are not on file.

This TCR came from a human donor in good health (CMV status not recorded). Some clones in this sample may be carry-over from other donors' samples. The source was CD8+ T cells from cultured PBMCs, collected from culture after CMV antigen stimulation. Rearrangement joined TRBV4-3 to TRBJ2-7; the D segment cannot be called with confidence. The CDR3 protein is CASSPESYSYEQYF. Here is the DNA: TGCGCCAGCAGCCCTGAATCCTACTCCTACGAGCAGTACTTC.